A selection of T cell receptor beta chains follows, all from one sample in a study of blood T cell repertoires in COVID-19. Measured with immunoSEQ multiplex PCR; TCRdb has only the in-frame clones, and not every one. The repertoire holds about 220,000 clones, with around 82% as singletons. The specimen was peripheral blood. The source is a human donor in a cohort sampled during active COVID-19. Each CDR3 is given with its conserved first and last residue. D genes are given only for firm matches. A clone size is listed for some rows: how often the clone was seen (once, few, many), or a class if it is expanded.

V gene	J gene	clone size	D gene	CDR3 DNA	CDR3 protein
TRBV4-2	TRBJ2-4	-	-	TGTGCCAGCAGCCAAGGGGACGGGGGAGCCCAGAACATTCAGTACTTC	CASSQGDGGAQNIQYF
TRBV27	TRBJ2-7	-	TRBD1	TGTGCCAGCCGATCATACAGGGGAGAGAACTACGAGCAGTACTTC	CASRSYRGENYEQYF
TRBV28	TRBJ1-2	-	TRBD1	TGTGCCAGCAGACATATGGGACAGCATAACTATGGCTACACCTTC	CASRHMGQHNYGYTF
TRBV7-9	TRBJ1-1	few	-	TGTGCCAGCAGACTATCGGGGAACACTGAAGCTTTCTTT	CASRLSGNTEAFF
TRBV29-1	TRBJ2-5	once	TRBD1	TGCAGCGGAGAGTTCGGCAGGGGGTTTGCAGAGACCCAGTACTTC	CSGEFGRGFAETQYF
TRBV7-2	TRBJ2-7	-	-	TGTGCCAGCAGCTTATTTCACAGCACCTACGAGCAGTACTTC	CASSLFHSTYEQYF
TRBV7-2	TRBJ2-5	-	-	TGTGCCAGCAGCCCGGTGTCTAATGCCCAAGAGACCCAGTACTTC	CASSPVSNAQETQYF
TRBV10-3	TRBJ2-7	-	TRBD1	TGTGCCATACGACAGGGGTCCTACGAGCAGTACTTC	CAIRQGSYEQYF
TRBV4-1	TRBJ1-5	-	TRBD1	TGCGCCAGCAGCCAGGAGGGACAGGGGTTTCAGCCCCAGCATTTT	CASSQEGQGFQPQHF
TRBV6-4	TRBJ2-5	many	-	TGTGCCAGCAGTGTGGAAGGAGGAGAGACCCAGTACTTC	CASSVEGGETQYF
TRBV5-5	TRBJ2-2	few	TRBD2	TGTGCCAGCAGCCCGACGGGGGGGGCTGATACCGGGGAGCTGTTTTTT	CASSPTGGADTGELFF
TRBV5-4	TRBJ1-1	-	-	TGTGCCAGCAGCGTTGGGGGCCCGGGGCCTGAAGCTTTCTTT	CASSVGGPGPEAFF
TRBV21-1	TRBJ2-2	-	-	TGTGCCAGCAGCAAAGGGGAGACAACGGGGGCCGGGGAGCTGTTTTTT	CASSKGETTGAGELFF
TRBV11-2	TRBJ2-7	-	-	TGTGCCAGCAGCCTAGTGGGCCTCTCCTACGAGCAGTACTTC	CASSLVGLSYEQYF
TRBV28	TRBJ2-3	-	-	TGTGCCAGCAGGGAACACGGGGGTACAGATACGCAGTATTTT	CASREHGGTDTQYF
TRBV6-1	TRBJ1-1	-	-	TGTGCCAGCAGTGACCCTACAGCCTTTGAAGCTTTCTTT	CASSDPTAFEAFF
TRBV9	TRBJ2-2	-	-	TGTGCCAGCAGCGGACCGGGACTCCCGAACACCGGGGAGCTGTTTTTT	CASSGPGLPNTGELFF
TRBV5-6	TRBJ2-7	few	TRBD1	TGTGCCAGCAGCTTGCGTCCGACAGGGGGCATCTACGAGCAGTACTTC	CASSLRPTGGIYEQYF
TRBV30	TRBJ1-4	-	-	TGTGCCTGGAACCACCCGACAGTGCAGAATGAAAAACTGTTTTTT	CAWNHPTVQNEKLFF
TRBV7-2	TRBJ2-7	-	TRBD2	TGTGCCAGCAGCCTAACTAGCGACCGAACCTACGAGCAGTACTTC	CASSLTSDRTYEQYF
TRBV4-1	TRBJ1-6	-	TRBD1	TGCGCCAGCAGCCCACGAGGGACAGACTTTAATTCACCCCTCCACTTT	CASSPRGTDFNSPLHF
TRBV27	TRBJ1-2	-	-	TGTGCCAGCAGTTCCAGCCAGCGTAACTATGGCTACACCTTC	CASSSSQRNYGYTF
TRBV2	TRBJ1-2	-	TRBD1	TGTGCCAGCAGTGAACCAGGGACAGAACGGAACTATGGCTACACCTTC	CASSEPGTERNYGYTF
TRBV19	TRBJ1-5	-	-	TGTGCCAGTAGTATATCCGATCAGCCCCAGCATTTT	CASSISDQPQHF
TRBV4-2	TRBJ2-1	-	TRBD2	TGTGCCAGCAGCCAAGATAGGGCTAGCGGGAGCCTGGCTGAGCAGTTCTTC	CASSQDRASGSLAEQFF
TRBV7-8	TRBJ2-4	-	-	TGTGCCAGCAGCTTAGCAAGGGACACCTCAGCCAAAAACATTCAGTACTTC	CASSLARDTSAKNIQYF
TRBV5-1	TRBJ2-7	-	TRBD2	TGCGCCAGCAGCTTGGACCCTAGCGGGAGGGGGACCTACGAGCAGTACTTC	CASSLDPSGRGTYEQYF
TRBV9	TRBJ1-2	-	TRBD1	TGTGCCAGCAGCGCCGGACAGGGAAGAGGCAACTATGGCTACACCTTC	CASSAGQGRGNYGYTF
TRBV4-3	TRBJ1-2	-	-	TGCGCCAGCAGCCAAGATCTTCACAGCTATGGCTACACCTTC	CASSQDLHSYGYTF
TRBV28	TRBJ2-7	-	TRBD2	TGTGCCAGCAGTGGACTAGCGGGAGGGATCTCCTACGAGCAGTACTTC	CASSGLAGGISYEQYF
TRBV24-1	TRBJ2-3	-	TRBD2	TGTGCCACCAGGGGGCCCACGGGGGGACCCACAGATACGCAGTATTTT	CATRGPTGGPTDTQYF
TRBV6-2/TRBV6-3	TRBJ1-2	-	-	TGTGCCAGCAGTTACTCTCGGGGCTATGGCTACACCTTC	CASSYSRGYGYTF
TRBV4-3	TRBJ1-4	-	-	TGCGCCAGCAGTAAGACTCTCCAGGGGAATTTCCCCTCTCTTAATGAAAAACTGTTTTTT	CASSKTLQGNFPSLNEKLFF
TRBV7-2	TRBJ2-5	-	TRBD2	TGTGCCAGCAAAGAGGGAGGGCCGGTAGAGACCCAGTACTTC	CASKEGGPVETQYF
TRBV19	TRBJ2-3	once	-	TGTGCCAGTAGTATCGAAGGGGAGGCAGATACGCAGTATTTT	CASSIEGEADTQYF
TRBV28	TRBJ1-5	-	-	TGTGCCAGCGCCACACGGACTTGGCTGCATTTT	CASATRTWLHF
TRBV5-4	TRBJ2-1	-	-	TGTGCCAGCAGCTTTGGTCCAGGGGCGCACAATGAGCAGTTCTTC	CASSFGPGAHNEQFF
TRBV30	TRBJ2-7	-	TRBD1	TGTGCCTGGAGTACTGGACAGGGCACCTACGAGCAGTACTTC	CAWSTGQGTYEQYF
TRBV12-3/TRBV12-4	TRBJ2-3	-	-	TGTGCCAGCAGTTTCAGCGGTACAGATACGCAGTATTTT	CASSFSGTDTQYF
TRBV24-1	TRBJ2-1	-	TRBD2	TGTGCCACCAGTGACAGCAAAGCGGGGGGTGAGCAGTTCTTC	CATSDSKAGGEQFF
TRBV7-9	TRBJ2-7	-	TRBD1	TGTGCCAGCAGCCACCGGGACAGTAGTCGAATCTACGAGCAGTACTTC	CASSHRDSSRIYEQYF
TRBV19	TRBJ1-5	-	TRBD1	TGTGCCAGTAGTAGGGACAGGGCGGCTCAGCCCCAGCATTTT	CASSRDRAAQPQHF
TRBV3-1/TRBV3-2	TRBJ2-2	-	-	TGTGCCAGCAGCCAAGTTCCCAGGGGCCACACCGGGGAGCTGTTTTTT	CASSQVPRGHTGELFF
TRBV9	TRBJ2-2	-	TRBD2	TGTGCCAGCAGCCGACTAGCGGGGATGGGGACCGGGGAGCTGTTTTTT	CASSRLAGMGTGELFF
TRBV7-8	TRBJ1-3	-	-	TGTGCCAGCAGCTTATCGACAGGCGGAAACACCATATATTTT	CASSLSTGGNTIYF
TRBV7-8	TRBJ2-4	-	-	TGTGCCAGCAGCGGGACCGGGACCCCGGGGGACATTCAGTACTTC	CASSGTGTPGDIQYF
TRBV11-1	TRBJ1-2	-	TRBD1	TGTGCCAGCAGCTTATCGACAGGGCCTTCCTATGGCTACACCTTC	CASSLSTGPSYGYTF
TRBV27	TRBJ1-5	-	TRBD1	TGTGCCAGCAGTTCCGGGACAGGGGTCTGGCAGCCCCAGCATTTT	CASSSGTGVWQPQHF
TRBV19	TRBJ2-3	few	-	TGTGCCAGTAGTATAGTCAAAACAGATACGCAGTATTTT	CASSIVKTDTQYF
TRBV5-4	TRBJ2-7	-	-	TGTGCCAGCAGCTACCCGGGGTCCGCCTACGAGCAGTACTTC	CASSYPGSAYEQYF
TRBV3-1/TRBV3-2	TRBJ1-1	-	-	TGTGCCAGCAGCCAAGTAATACAGGGTAAAGCTTTCTTT	CASSQVIQGKAFF
TRBV19	TRBJ1-2	few	-	TGTGCCAGTAGTATAAGGGGCGACCTCTATGGCTACACCTTC	CASSIRGDLYGYTF
TRBV3-1/TRBV3-2	TRBJ2-1	-	TRBD2	TGTGCCAGCAGCCAACCTTCAGGTAGGCGGGGGGCTAACCTAGGGTCCTACAATGAGCAGTTCTTC	CASSQPSGRRGANLGSYNEQFF